The 29 T cell receptor beta chains below come from one sample, sequenced in a study of T-cell reconstitution after alpha-beta-depleted transplantation in children. Library preparation (for TCRbeta) was performed with unique molecular identifiers. TCRdb ran MiXCR on the PCR reads and lists one entry per CDR3 protein. The profile shows 250,000 to 350,000 distinct CDR3 sequences, around 25% of them singletons. Source: PBMCs, mostly from graft donor cells, taken 180 days after TCRalphabeta/CD19-depleted stem cell transplant. These TCRs come from a male patient aged 10 to 17 who had a stem cell transplant for acute lymphoblastic leukemia, so the T cells may come from the graft donor.

This clonotype occurred a few times. This chain uses TRBV6-5 with TRBJ1-2; D perhaps matches TRBD1 (5 bases). V lost 5 bases, J lost 1 base, and 14 bases lay in between. Germline lookup yields CDR1 MNHEY and CDR2 SVGAGI. The CDR3 sequence is 15 residues long. The CDR3 loop is CASSTAGTGNYGYTF. CDR3 nucleotides: TGTGCCAGCAGTACTGCCGGGACGGGTAACTATGGCTACACCTTC.

This clonotype turned up a few times. The chain recombines TRBV7-9 with TRBJ2-1; 7 bases align to TRBD2. The CDR3 length is 15 residues. The J segment lost 7 bases and the V segment lost 5 bases, leaving 11 bases of the junction unmatched. CDR1 and CDR2 from the germline V gene are SEHNR and FQNEAQ (reference sequence). The CDR3 is CASSPGAGWLNEQFF. Written as DNA, the CDR3 is TGTGCCAGCAGCCCTGGAGCGGGATGGTTGAATGAGCAGTTCTTC.

The chain links TRBV9 to TRBJ2-7, with TRBD1 matching 7 bases. The CDR3 runs to 15 residues. Germline assignment: CDR1 SGDLS and CDR2 YYNGEE. Trimming at V came to 0 bases and at J to 1 base, leaving 4 bases not matched to a gene. CDR3 DNA sequence: TGTGCCAGCAGCGTAGATGGGGACAGTTCCTACGAGCAGTACTTC. This codes for CASSVDGDSSYEQYF. Variable domain in full (rest from reference TRBV9 and TRBJ2-7): DSGVTQTPKHLITATGQRVTLRCSPRSGDLSVYWYQQSLDQGLQFLIQYYNGEERAKGNILERFSAQQFPDLHSELNLSSLELGDSALYFCASSVDGDSSYEQYFGPGTRLTVT.

This clonotype appeared many times. V and J are TRBV5-5 and TRBJ2-1; D may be TRBD2 (5 bases). Germline loops: CDR1 SGHKS, CDR2 YYEKEE (reference sequence). Trimming took off 0 bases at V and 10 bases at J, with 14 bases between the two ends. CDR3 size: 14 residues. CDR3 DNA: TGTGCCAGCAGCTTGGCGGGATTTTGGGTGGAGCAGTTCTTC. It encodes CASSLAGFWVEQFF.

This clonotype showed up just a few times. The chain joins TRBV15 to TRBJ1-5; TRBD1 is a possible D gene (5 bases). The ends were cut back, 0 bases at V and 4 bases at J, with 10 bases in the middle. The germline V gene has CDR1 LNHNV and CDR2 YYDKDF (reference sequence). CDR3 length: 15 residues. The CDR3 nucleotides are TGTGCCACCAGCAGAGATACAGGTCTGAATCAGCCCCAGCATTTT. This sequence encodes CATSRDTGLNQPQHF.

This chain uses TRBV9 with TRBJ2-7, with D possibly being TRBD2 (5 bases). The CDR3 is 15 amino acids. The V gene lost 2 bases and the J gene lost 2 bases, with 14 bases spanning the gap. In germline, CDR1 is SGDLS, CDR2 YYNGEE. The CDR3 DNA reads as TGTGCCAGCAGCGTGAGCGCGGGCAAGGCCTACGAGCAGTACTTC. The encoded protein is CASSVSAGKAYEQYF.

This clonotype was detected only a few times. The rearrangement joins TRBV6-1 to TRBJ2-4; TRBD1 or TRBD2 may be the D gene (5 bases each). This CDR3 spans 15 amino acids. Trimming removed 2 bases at V and 0 bases at J, with 8 bases between. Germline V gene data show CDR1 as MNHNS and CDR2 as SASEGT. CDR3 coding DNA: TGTGCCAGCAGTGAACCGGGGCTAGCCAAAAACATTCAGTACTTC. It is translated as CASSEPGLAKNIQYF.

This clonotype was observed a handful of times. The rearrangement joins TRBV7-9 to TRBJ1-2; D unclear. This CDR3 is 14 amino acids long. V gave up 0 bases and J gave up 4 bases, with 9 bases separating them. CDR1 and CDR2 from the germline V gene are SEHNR and FQNEAQ (reference sequence). This CDR3 is CASSLAQHFYGYTF. Written as DNA, the CDR3 is TGTGCCAGCAGCTTAGCGCAGCACTTCTATGGCTACACCTTC.

The chain couples TRBV12-3 or TRBV12-4 to TRBJ2-5, with a tentative D call TRBD1 (6 bases). V lost 2 bases to trimming and J lost 7 bases, with 14 bases between them. The CDR3 covers 14 residues. The CDR3, as DNA: TGTGCCAGCAGTTTACAGGGGCGGCACGGGACCCAGTACTTC. As protein: CASSLQGRHGTQYF.

V gene TRBV5-1 combines with J gene TRBJ2-1, with 9 bases aligning to TRBD2. The germline gives CDR1 SGHRS, CDR2 YFSETQ. With V trimmed by 6 bases and J by 5 bases, 15 bases remained unmatched. This CDR3 spans 17 amino acids. The CDR3, as DNA: TGCGCCAGCACCGATGGACAGATTCAGCGGGGGGACAATGAGCAGTTCTTC. Protein: CASTDGQIQRGDNEQFF.

J is TRBJ1-1 and V is TRBV5-1; 7 bases line up with TRBD1. The CDR3 has 15 residues. Germline loops: CDR1 SGHRS, CDR2 YFSETQ. The V gene end was trimmed by 4 bases and the J gene end by 0 bases; junction bases not matched to a gene: 6. CDR3 amino acids: CASSPNGQVNTEAFF. CDR3 DNA: TGCGCCAGCAGCCCGAACGGACAGGTGAACACTGAAGCTTTCTTT.

The chain joins TRBV12-3 or TRBV12-4 to TRBJ1-1; D unresolved. The CDR3 length is 12 residues. With 2 bases removed from V and 6 bases from J, the gap between germline ends came to 7 bases. CDR3 sequence reads: CASSLRWSEAFF. For the CDR3, the DNA is TGTGCCAGCAGTTTACGTTGGTCTGAAGCTTTCTTT.

The CDR3 bases are TGCAGCGTTGCCTTCCTGAGGGGGCAGGTGACCCAGTACTTC. Translation: CSVAFLRGQVTQYF. The genes are TRBV29-1 and TRBJ2-5; the match to TRBD1 covers 7 bases. The CDR3 is 14 residues long. Germline lookup yields CDR1 SQVTM and CDR2 ANQGSEA. The V segment lost 4 bases and the J segment 7 bases; nucleotides outside the gene matches: 12.

This clonotype was seen only a few times. This sequence joins TRBV6-1 and TRBJ2-7; TRBD2 matches at 11 bases. The junction had 11 bases not matched to a gene; V was cut back by 8 bases and J by 2 bases. Germline values: CDR1 MNHNS, CDR2 SASEGT. CDR3 length: 16 amino acids. The CDR3 region has the DNA TGTGCCAGCTTACATCACCTAGCGGGAGGACCCTACGAGCAGTACTTC. It specifies CASLHHLAGGPYEQYF.

This clonotype was counted a few times. This chain uses TRBV25-1 with TRBJ2-1, with a possible D match to TRBD2 (6 bases). CDR3 length: 16 residues. V was clipped by 3 bases and J by 4 bases, with 16 bases between them. The germline CDR1 and CDR2 sequences are MGHDK and SYGVNS. CDR3 coding DNA: TGTGCCAGCAGTGATCTGTTGGGGGAGGTGTACAATGAGCAGTTCTTC. It specifies CASSDLLGEVYNEQFF.

This CDR3 is CASGPNRVVIYF. CDR3 in DNA: TGTGCTAGTGGTCCAAACAGGGTCGTCATATATTTT. The rearrangement joins TRBV12-5 to TRBJ1-3; D might be TRBD1 (6 bases). Trimming left V 5 bases short and J 12 bases short, with 14 bases between. Germline-derived CDR1 and CDR2 are LGHNT and FRNRAP. CDR3 length: 12 amino acids. The full variable domain, rest sourced from reference TRBV12-5 and TRBJ1-3, is DARVTQTPRHKVTEMGQEVTMRCQPILGHNTVFWYRQTMMQGLELLAYFRNRAPLDDSGMPKDRFSAEMPDATLATLKIQPSEPRDSAVYFCASGPNRVVIYFGEGSWLTVV.

V gene TRBV12-3 or TRBV12-4 combines with J gene TRBJ2-1; TRBD2 aligns across 8 bases. J was trimmed by 6 bases and V by 5 bases; bases with no gene match: 12. This CDR3 has 16 amino acids. CDR3 protein: CASSPLSAGELNEQFF. The CDR3 DNA reads as TGTGCCAGCAGTCCCCTTTCAGCGGGAGAACTCAATGAGCAGTTCTTC.

The chain carries TRBV29-1 and TRBJ2-1; 9 bases are shared with TRBD1. The CDR3 is 13 residues long. Germline V gives CDR1 SQVTM, CDR2 ANQGSEA. Germline trimming cut 3 bases from V and 6 bases from J; bases unmatched to any gene: 3. In DNA, the CDR3 is TGCAGCGTTGAGGCGGGACAGGGCAATGAGCAGTTCTTC. It encodes CSVEAGQGNEQFF.

V gene TRBV5-1 combines with J gene TRBJ1-3; 9 positions match TRBD1. Per germline, CDR1 SGHRS and CDR2 YFSETQ. V shed 4 bases, J shed 0 bases, and the junction held 2 bases outside the gene matches. The length of the CDR3 is 15 residues. Written as DNA, the CDR3 is TGCGCCAGCAGCCGGACAGGGGACTCTGGAAACACCATATATTTT. As protein: CASSRTGDSGNTIYF.

DNA of the CDR3: TGCGCCAGCAGTTCACCGGGACAGGGTACAGATACGCAGTATTTT. Translated: CASSSPGQGTDTQYF. This chain connects TRBV10-2 to TRBJ2-3, with 9 bases that match TRBD1. With V trimmed by 5 bases and J by 3 bases, 6 bases remained unmatched. The germline gives CDR1 WSHSY, CDR2 SAAADI. The CDR3 is 15 amino acids.

This clonotype was observed a handful of times. At one end, the junction sequence differs from germline, possibly due to a read error. This chain uses TRBV27 with TRBJ2-4; tentative D call: TRBD2 (6 bases). CDR3 length: 10 amino acids. Germline values: CDR1 MNHEY, CDR2 SMNVEV (reference sequence). DNA for the CDR3: TGTGCCAGCCTATCGGGACTTCTTATCTTC. This codes for CASLSGLLIF.

Only a few counts were recorded for this clonotype. The chain links TRBV13 to TRBJ2-7; possibly TRBD1 or TRBD2 for D (5 bases each). This CDR3 comprises 16 residues. V shed 3 bases and J shed 2 bases, with 17 bases lying between them. CDR1 PRHDT and CDR2 FYEKMQ come from the germline V gene (reference sequence). The CDR3 DNA reads as TGTGCCAGCAGCTTGAGGACACCCGAGGGGCCCTACGAGCAGTACTTC. This translates into CASSLRTPEGPYEQYF.

V gene TRBV13 combines with J gene TRBJ2-7; 11 bases agree with TRBD2. The J segment lost 6 bases and the V segment lost 1 base, leaving 8 bases of the junction unmatched. This CDR3 is 16 amino acids long. CDR1 is PRHDT and CDR2 is FYEKMQ in the germline V gene (reference sequence). The CDR3 sequence is CASSLARGTSGLEQYF. The DNA of the CDR3 is TGTGCCAGCAGCTTAGCGCGGGGGACTAGCGGCCTCGAGCAGTACTTC.

There are a few counts of this clonotype. The chain recombines TRBV9 with TRBJ2-7; D is possibly TRBD1 or TRBD2 (5 bases each). The CDR3 sequence is 14 residues long. V shed 5 bases and J shed 0 bases, with 12 bases lying between them. Germline V gives CDR1 SGDLS, CDR2 YYNGEE. DNA of the CDR3: TGTGCCAGCAGTGAAGGGACGGGCTCCTACGAGCAGTACTTC. It specifies CASSEGTGSYEQYF.

This clonotype was detected many times. V usage is TRBV7-8 and J usage is TRBJ1-6; TRBD1 matches at 10 bases. This CDR3 has 15 residues. Germline V gives CDR1 SGHVS, CDR2 FQNEAQ. Trimming at V came to 4 bases and at J to 6 bases, leaving 3 bases not matched to a gene. The CDR3 DNA reads as TGTGCCAGCAGCTACCGGGACAGGGGTAATTCACCCCTCCACTTT. Translating it yields CASSYRDRGNSPLHF. The full variable domain, in which reference TRBV7-8 and TRBJ1-6 provide the parts outside the CDR3, is GAGVSQSPRYKVAKRGQDVALRCDPISGHVSLFWYQQALGQGPEFLTYFQNEAQLDKSGLPSDRFFAERPEGSVSTLKIQRTQQEDSAVYLCASSYRDRGNSPLHFGNGTRLTVT.

This clonotype was seen repeatedly, ten times or more. V usage is TRBV5-1 and J usage is TRBJ2-2; no definite D call. The CDR3 covers 15 residues. Germline-derived CDR1 and CDR2 are SGHRS and YFSETQ. Trimming removed 0 bases from V and 0 bases from J, with 6 bases in between. This chain's CDR3 is CASSLGPTNTGELFF. CDR3 DNA: TGCGCCAGCAGCTTGGGTCCGACGAACACCGGGGAGCTGTTTTTT.

The chain is built from TRBV4-1 and TRBJ2-1; D unresolved. CDR3 length: 17 amino acids. V dropped 3 bases and J dropped 0 bases, with 15 bases sitting between them. Per the germline V gene, CDR1 is MGHRA and CDR2 is YSYEKL. CDR3 sequence reads: CASSQRSSWSSYNEQFF. CDR3 in DNA: TGCGCCAGCAGCCAGAGGAGTAGCTGGAGCTCCTACAATGAGCAGTTCTTC.

The genes are TRBV9 and TRBJ2-1, with TRBD2 identical over 10 bases. Trimming removed 4 bases from V and 0 bases from J; junction bases left unmatched: 7. The CDR3 length is 17 residues. From germline, CDR1 is SGDLS and CDR2 YYNGEE. The chain's CDR3 is CASSFRLAGRSYNEQFF. The CDR3 DNA is TGTGCCAGCAGCTTCAGACTAGCGGGCCGCTCCTACAATGAGCAGTTCTTC. The full variable domain, in which reference TRBV9 and TRBJ2-1 provide the parts outside the CDR3, is DSGVTQTPKHLITATGQRVTLRCSPRSGDLSVYWYQQSLDQGLQFLIQYYNGEERAKGNILERFSAQQFPDLHSELNLSSLELGDSALYFCASSFRLAGRSYNEQFFGPGTRLTVL.

This clonotype was counted a few times. The rearrangement links TRBV9 to TRBJ2-7; D is perhaps TRBD1 (6 bases). The CDR3 covers 15 residues. Germline V gene sequence: CDR1 SGDLS, CDR2 YYNGEE. The V end was cut by 4 bases, the J end by 9 bases, with 23 bases between. CDR3 region: CASSPGTTTYDGQYF. The CDR3 nucleotides are TGTGCCAGCAGCCCCGGGACAACCACCTACGATGGGCAGTACTTC.